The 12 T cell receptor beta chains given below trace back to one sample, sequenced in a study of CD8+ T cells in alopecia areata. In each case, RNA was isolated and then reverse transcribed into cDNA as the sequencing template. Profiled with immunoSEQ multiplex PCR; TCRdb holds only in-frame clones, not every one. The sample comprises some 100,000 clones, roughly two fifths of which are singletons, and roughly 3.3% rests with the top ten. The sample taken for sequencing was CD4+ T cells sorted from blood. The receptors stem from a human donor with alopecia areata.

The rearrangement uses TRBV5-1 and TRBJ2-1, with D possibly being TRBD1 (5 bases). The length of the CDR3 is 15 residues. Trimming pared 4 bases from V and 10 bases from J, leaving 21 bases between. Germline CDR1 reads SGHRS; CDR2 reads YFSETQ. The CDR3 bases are TGCGCCAGCAGCGCTACGACAGCTCAGCTTGAGGAGCAGTTCTTC. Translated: CASSATTAQLEEQFF.

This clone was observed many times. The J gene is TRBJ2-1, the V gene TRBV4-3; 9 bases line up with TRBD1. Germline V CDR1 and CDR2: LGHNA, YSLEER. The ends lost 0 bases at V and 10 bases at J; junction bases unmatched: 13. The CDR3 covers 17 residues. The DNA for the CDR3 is TGCGCCAGCAGCCAAGACGCGGCCGGGACAGGGATCTTCGAGCAGTTCTTC. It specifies CASSQDAAGTGIFEQFF.

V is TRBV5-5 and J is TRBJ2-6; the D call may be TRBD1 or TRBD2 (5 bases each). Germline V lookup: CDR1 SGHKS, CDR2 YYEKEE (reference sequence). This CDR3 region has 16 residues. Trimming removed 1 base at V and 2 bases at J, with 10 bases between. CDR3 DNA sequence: TGTGCCAGCAGCTTGTTACTAGGGGCTGGGGCCAACGTCCTGACTTTC. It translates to CASSLLLGAGANVLTF.

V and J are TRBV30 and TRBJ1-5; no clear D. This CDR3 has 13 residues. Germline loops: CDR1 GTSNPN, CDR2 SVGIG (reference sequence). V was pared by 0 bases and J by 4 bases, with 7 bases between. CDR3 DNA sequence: TGTGCCTGGAGTGTAGAGATGAATCAGCCCCAGCATTTT. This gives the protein CAWSVEMNQPQHF. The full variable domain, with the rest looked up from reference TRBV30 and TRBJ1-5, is SQTIHQWPATLVQPVGSPLSLECTVEGTSNPNLYWYRQAAGRGLQLLFYSVGIGQISSEVPQNLSASRPQDRQFILSSKKLLLSDSGFYLCAWSVEMNQPQHFGDGTRLSIL.

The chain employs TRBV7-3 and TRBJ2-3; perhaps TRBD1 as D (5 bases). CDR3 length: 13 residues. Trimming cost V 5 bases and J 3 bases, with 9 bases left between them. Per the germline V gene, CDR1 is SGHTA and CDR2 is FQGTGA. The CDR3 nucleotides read TGTGCCAGCAGCCCTCCAGGGACAGATACGCAGTATTTT. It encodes CASSPPGTDTQYF.

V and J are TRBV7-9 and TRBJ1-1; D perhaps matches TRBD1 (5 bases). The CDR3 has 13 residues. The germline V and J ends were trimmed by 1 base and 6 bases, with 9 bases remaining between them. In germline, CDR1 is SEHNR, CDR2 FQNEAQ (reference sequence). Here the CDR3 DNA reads TGTGCCAGCAGCTTAGAGGGGCCTGCTGAAGCTTTCTTT. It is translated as CASSLEGPAEAFF.

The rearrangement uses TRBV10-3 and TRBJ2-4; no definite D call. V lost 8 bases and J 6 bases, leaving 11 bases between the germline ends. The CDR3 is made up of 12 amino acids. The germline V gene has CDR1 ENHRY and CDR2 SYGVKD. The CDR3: CAIGESVNIQYF. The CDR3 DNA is TGTGCCATCGGGGAATCGGTAAACATTCAGTACTTC.

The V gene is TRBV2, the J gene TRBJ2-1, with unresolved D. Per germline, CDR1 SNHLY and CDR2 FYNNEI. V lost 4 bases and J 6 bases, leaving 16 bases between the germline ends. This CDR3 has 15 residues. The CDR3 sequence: CASSARVVYANEQFF. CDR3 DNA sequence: TGTGCCAGCAGTGCACGGGTTGTCTATGCCAATGAGCAGTTCTTC.

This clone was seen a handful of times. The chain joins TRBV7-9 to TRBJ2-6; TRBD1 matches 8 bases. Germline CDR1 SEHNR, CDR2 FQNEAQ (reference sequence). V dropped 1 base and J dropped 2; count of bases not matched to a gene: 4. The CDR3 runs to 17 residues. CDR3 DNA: TGTGCCAGCAGCTTAGGTCAGGGGGCGGCTGGGGCCAACGTCCTGACTTTC. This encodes CASSLGQGAAGANVLTF. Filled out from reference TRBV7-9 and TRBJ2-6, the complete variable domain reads DTGVSQNPRHKITKRGQNVTFRCDPISEHNRLYWYRQTLGQGPEFLTYFQNEAQLEKSRLLSDRFSAERPKGSFSTLEIQRTEQGDSAMYLCASSLGQGAAGANVLTFGAGSRLTVL.

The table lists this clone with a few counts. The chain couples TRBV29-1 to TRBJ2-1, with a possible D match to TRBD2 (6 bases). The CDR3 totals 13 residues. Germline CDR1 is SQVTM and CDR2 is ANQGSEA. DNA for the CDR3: TGCATCCTCGGAGGGGTGTCGGACAATGAGCAGTTCTTC. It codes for CILGGVSDNEQFF.

This CDR3 is CASGSDRGSYEQYF. The CDR3, as DNA: TGTGCCAGCGGATCCGACAGGGGCTCCTACGAGCAGTACTTC. The chain carries TRBV4-2 and TRBJ2-7; the match to TRBD1 covers 8 bases. Germline assignment: CDR1 LGHNA and CDR2 YNFKEQ. The CDR3 length is 14 residues. Germline trimming cut 8 bases from V and 0 bases from J; bases unmatched to any gene: 6.

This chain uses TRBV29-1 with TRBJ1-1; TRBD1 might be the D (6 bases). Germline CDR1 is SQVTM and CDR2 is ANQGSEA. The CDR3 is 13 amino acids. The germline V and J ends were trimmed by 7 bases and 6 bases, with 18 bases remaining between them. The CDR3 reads CSAVRSTGAEAFF. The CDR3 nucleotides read TGCAGCGCTGTGCGCTCGACAGGTGCTGAAGCTTTCTTT.